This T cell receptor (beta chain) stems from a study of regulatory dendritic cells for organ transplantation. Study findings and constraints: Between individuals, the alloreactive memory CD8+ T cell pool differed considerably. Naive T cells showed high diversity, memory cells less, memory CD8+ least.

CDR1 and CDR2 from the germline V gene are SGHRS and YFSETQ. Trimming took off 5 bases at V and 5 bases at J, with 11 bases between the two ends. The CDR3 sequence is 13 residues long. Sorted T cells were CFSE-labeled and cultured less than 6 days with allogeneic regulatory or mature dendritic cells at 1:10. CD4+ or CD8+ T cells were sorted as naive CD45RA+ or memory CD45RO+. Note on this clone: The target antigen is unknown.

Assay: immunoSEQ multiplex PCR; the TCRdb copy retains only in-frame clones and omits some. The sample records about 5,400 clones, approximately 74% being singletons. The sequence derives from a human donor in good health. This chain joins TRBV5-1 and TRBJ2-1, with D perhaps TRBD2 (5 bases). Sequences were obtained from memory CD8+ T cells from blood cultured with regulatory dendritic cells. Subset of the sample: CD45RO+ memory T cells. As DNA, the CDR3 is TGCGCCAGCAGGGTGCGGGTAGACAATGAGCAGTTCTTC. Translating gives CASRVRVDNEQFF.